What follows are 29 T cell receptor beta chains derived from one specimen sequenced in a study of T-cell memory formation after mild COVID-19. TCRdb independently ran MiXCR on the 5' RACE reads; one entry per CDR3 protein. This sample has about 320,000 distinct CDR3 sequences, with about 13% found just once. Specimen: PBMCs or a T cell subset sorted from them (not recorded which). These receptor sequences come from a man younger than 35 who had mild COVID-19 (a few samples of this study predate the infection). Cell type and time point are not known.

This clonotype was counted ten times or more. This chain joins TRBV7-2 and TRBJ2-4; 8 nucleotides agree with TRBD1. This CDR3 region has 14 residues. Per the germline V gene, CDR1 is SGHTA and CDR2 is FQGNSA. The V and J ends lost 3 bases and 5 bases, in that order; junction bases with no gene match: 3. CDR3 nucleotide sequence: TGTGCCAGCAGCTTGGGCAGGGGGCAAAACATTCAGTACTTC. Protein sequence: CASSLGRGQNIQYF.

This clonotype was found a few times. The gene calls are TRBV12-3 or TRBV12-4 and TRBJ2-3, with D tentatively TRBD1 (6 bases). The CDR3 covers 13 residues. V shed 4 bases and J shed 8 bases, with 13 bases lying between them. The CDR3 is CASSYGSQGTQYF. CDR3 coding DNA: TGTGCCAGCAGTTACGGGTCACAGGGTACGCAGTATTTT.

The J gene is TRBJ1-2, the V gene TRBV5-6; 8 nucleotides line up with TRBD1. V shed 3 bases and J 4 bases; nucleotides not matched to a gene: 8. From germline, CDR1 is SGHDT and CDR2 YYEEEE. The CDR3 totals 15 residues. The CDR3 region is CASSSRQGISYGYTF. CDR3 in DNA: TGTGCCAGCAGCTCGCGACAGGGGATTAGCTATGGCTACACCTTC. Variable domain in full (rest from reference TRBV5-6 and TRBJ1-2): DAGVTQSPTHLIKTRGQQVTLRCSPKSGHDTVSWYQQALGQGPQFIFQYYEEEERQRGNFPDRFSGHQFPNYSSELNVNALLLGDSALYLCASSSRQGISYGYTFGSGTRLTVV.

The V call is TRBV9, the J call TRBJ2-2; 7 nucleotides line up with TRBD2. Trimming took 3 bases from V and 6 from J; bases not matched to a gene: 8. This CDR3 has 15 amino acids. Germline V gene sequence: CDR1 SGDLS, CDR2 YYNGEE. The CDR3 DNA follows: TGTGCCAGCAGCGGCCTCCGGGGGAGGGCCGGGGAGCTGTTTTTT. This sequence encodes CASSGLRGRAGELFF. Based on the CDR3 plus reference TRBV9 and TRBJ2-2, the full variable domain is DSGVTQTPKHLITATGQRVTLRCSPRSGDLSVYWYQQSLDQGLQFLIQYYNGEERAKGNILERFSAQQFPDLHSELNLSSLELGDSALYFCASSGLRGRAGELFFGEGSRLTVL.

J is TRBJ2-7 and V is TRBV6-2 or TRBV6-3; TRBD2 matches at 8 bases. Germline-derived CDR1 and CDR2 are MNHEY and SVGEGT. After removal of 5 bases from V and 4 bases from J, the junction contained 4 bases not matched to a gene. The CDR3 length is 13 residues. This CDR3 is CASSTSGLYEQYV. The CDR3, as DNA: TGTGCCAGCAGTACTAGCGGTCTATACGAGCAGTACGTC.

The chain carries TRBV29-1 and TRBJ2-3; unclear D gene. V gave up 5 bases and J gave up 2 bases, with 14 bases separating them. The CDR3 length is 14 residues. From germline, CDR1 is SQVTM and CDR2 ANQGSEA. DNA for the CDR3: TGCAGCGTTCATCGGCCTAATCCCACAGATACGCAGTATTTT. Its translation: CSVHRPNPTDTQYF.

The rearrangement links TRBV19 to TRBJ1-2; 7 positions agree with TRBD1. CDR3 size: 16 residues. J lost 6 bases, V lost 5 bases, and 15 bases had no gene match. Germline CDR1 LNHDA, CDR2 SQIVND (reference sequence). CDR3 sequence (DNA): TGTGCCAGTAGTCCTTGGGGGTCGACAGGGAACCATGGCTACACCTTC. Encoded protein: CASSPWGSTGNHGYTF.

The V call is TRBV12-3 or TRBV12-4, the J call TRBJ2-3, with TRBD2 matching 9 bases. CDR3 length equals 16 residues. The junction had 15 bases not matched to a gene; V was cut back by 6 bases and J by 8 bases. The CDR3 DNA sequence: TGTGCCAGCAGCCCTAGGGTCGGCGGGGGGGCCGGTACGCAGTATTTT. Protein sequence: CASSPRVGGGAGTQYF.

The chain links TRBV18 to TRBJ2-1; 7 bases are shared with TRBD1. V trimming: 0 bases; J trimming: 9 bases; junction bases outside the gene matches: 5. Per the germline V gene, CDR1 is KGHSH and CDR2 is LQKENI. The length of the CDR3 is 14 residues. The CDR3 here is CASSPPTGESEQFF. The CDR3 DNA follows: TGTGCCAGCTCACCACCCACAGGGGAGAGTGAGCAGTTCTTC.

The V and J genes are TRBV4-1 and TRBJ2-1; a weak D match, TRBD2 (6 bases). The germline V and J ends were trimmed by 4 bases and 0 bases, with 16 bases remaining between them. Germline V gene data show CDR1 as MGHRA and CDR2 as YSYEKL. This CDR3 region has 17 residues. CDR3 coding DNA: TGCGCCAGCAGCCTCAAGCTAGGGCGGGGCTCCTACAATGAGCAGTTCTTC. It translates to CASSLKLGRGSYNEQFF.

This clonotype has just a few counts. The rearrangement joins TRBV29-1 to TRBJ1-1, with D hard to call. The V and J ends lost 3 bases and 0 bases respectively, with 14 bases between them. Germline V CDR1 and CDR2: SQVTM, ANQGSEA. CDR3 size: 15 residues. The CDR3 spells CSVEDPLEMNTEAFF. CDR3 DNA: TGCAGCGTTGAGGACCCCCTCGAGATGAACACTGAAGCTTTCTTT.

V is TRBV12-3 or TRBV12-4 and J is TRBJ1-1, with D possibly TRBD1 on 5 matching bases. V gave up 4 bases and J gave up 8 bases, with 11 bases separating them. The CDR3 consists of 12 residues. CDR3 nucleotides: TGTGCCAGCAGTTCTGAGGGGACGGAAGCTTTCTTT. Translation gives CASSSEGTEAFF.

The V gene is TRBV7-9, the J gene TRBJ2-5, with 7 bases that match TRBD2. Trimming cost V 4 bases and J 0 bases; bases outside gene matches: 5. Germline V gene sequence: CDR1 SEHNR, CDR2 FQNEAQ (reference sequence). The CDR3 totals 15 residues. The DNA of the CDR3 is TGTGCCAGCAGCTCTGGACTAGAGTACCAAGAGACCCAGTACTTC. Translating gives CASSSGLEYQETQYF.

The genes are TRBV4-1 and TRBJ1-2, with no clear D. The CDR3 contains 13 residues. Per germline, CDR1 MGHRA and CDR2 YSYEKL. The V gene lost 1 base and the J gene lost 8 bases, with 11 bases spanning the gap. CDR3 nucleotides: TGCGCCAGCAGCCAAGGAGGGATGGGCGGCTACACCTTC. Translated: CASSQGGMGGYTF.

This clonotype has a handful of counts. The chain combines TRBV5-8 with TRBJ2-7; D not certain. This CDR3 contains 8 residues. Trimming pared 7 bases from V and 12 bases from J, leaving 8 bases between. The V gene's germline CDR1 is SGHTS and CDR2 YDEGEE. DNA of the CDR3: TGTGCCAGCGTTAGTCTGTACGTC. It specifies CASVSLYV.

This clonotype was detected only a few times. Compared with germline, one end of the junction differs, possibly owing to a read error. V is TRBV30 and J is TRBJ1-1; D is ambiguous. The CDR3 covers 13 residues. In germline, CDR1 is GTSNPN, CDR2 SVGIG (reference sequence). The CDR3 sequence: CAWSVSGNSEAFF. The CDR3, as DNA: TGTGCCTGGAGTGTTTCCGGGAACTCTGAAGCTTTCTTT.

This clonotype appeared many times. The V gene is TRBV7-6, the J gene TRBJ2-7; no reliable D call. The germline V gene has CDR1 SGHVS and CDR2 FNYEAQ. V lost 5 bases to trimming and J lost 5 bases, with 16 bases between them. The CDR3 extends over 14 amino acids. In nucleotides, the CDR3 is TGTGCCAGCAGCCGTACCCCGTCTGGACACGAGCAGTACTTC. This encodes CASSRTPSGHEQYF.

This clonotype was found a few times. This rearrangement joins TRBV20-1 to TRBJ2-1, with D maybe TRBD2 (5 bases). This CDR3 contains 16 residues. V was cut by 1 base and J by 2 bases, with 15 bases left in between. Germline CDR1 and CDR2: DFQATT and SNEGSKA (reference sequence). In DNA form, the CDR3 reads TGCAGTGCTAGAGGTCATATGAGGGCCGCCTACAATGAGCAGTTCTTC. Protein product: CSARGHMRAAYNEQFF.

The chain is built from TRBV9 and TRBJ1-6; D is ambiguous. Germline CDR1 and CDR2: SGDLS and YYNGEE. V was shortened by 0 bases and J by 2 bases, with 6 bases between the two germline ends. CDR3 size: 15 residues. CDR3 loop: CASSVEGTYNSPLHF. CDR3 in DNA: TGTGCCAGCAGCGTAGAAGGGACCTATAATTCACCCCTCCACTTT.

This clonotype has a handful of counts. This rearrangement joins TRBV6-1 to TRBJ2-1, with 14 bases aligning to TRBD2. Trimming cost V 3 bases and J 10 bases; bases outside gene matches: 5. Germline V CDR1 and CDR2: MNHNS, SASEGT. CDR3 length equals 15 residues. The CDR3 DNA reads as TGTGCCAGCAGTGACAAGGGACTAGCGGGGGAGGAGCAGTTCTTC. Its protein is CASSDKGLAGEEQFF.

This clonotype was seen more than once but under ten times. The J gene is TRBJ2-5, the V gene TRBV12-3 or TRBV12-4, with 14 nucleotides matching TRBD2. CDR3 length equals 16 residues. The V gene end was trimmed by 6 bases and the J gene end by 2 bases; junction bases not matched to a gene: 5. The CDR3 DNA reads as TGTGCCAGCAGAGAGGGACTAGCGGGGGATCAAGAGACCCAGTACTTC. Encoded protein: CASREGLAGDQETQYF.

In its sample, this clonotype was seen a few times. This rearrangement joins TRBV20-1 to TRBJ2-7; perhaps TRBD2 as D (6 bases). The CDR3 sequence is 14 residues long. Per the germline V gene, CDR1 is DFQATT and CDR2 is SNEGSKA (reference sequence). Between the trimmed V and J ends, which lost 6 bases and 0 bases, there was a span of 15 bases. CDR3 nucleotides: TGCAGTGCGAAACCCGGGACTTTCTCCTACGAGCAGTACGTC. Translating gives CSAKPGTFSYEQYV.

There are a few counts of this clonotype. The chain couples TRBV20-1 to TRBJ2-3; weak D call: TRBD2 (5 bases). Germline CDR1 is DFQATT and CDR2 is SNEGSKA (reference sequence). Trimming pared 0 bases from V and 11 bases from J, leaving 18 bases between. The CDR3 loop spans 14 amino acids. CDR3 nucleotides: TGCAGTGCTAGAGATCCGAAAGAGATCAGCGGGCAGTATTTT. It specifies CSARDPKEISGQYF.

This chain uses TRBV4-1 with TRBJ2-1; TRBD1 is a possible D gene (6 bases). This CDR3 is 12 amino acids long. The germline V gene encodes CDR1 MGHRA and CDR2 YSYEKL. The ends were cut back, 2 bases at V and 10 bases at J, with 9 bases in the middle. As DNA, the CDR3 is TGCGCCAGCAGCCAACCCCAGGGGGAGCAGTTCTTC. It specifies CASSQPQGEQFF.

The CDR3 sequence is CASSQVVGVQETQYF. Here the CDR3 DNA reads TGTGCCAGCAGCCAAGTTGTTGGGGTCCAAGAGACCCAGTACTTC. The rearrangement joins TRBV14 to TRBJ2-5; D uncertain. This CDR3 is 15 amino acids long. CDR1 and CDR2 from the germline V gene are SGHDN and FVKESK. V lost 1 base, J lost 1 base, and 10 bases lay in between. Full variable domain (remainder filled in from reference TRBV14 and TRBJ2-5): EAGVTQFPSHSVIEKGQTVTLRCDPISGHDNLYWYRRVMGKEIKFLLHFVKESKQDESGMPNNRFLAERTGGTYSTLKVQPAELEDSGVYFCASSQVVGVQETQYFGPGTRLLVL.

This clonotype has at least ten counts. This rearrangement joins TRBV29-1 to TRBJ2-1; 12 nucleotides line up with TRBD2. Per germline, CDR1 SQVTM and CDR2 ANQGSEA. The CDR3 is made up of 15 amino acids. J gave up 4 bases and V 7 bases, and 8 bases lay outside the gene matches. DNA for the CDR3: TGCAGCGCAGAAGGACTAGCGGGGAGGTACAATGAGCAGTTCTTC. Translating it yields CSAEGLAGRYNEQFF.

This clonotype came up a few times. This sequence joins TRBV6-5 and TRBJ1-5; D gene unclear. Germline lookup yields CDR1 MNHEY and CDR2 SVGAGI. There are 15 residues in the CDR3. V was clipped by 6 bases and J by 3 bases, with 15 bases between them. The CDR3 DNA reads TGTGCCAGCAGGTTAGCGGACGGCGCCAATCAGCCCCAGCATTTT. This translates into CASRLADGANQPQHF.

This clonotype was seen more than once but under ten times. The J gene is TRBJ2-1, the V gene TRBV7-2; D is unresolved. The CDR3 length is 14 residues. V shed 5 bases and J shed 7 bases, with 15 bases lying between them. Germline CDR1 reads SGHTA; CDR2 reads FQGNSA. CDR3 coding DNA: TGTGCCAGCAGCCCCCTTACAGAGTCTAATGAGCAGTTCTTC. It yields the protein CASSPLTESNEQFF.

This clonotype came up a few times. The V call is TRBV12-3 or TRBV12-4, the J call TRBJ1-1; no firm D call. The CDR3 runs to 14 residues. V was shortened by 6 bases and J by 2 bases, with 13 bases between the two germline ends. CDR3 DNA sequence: TGTGCCAGCAGCCCCCCCAGAGCTAACACTGAAGCTTTCTTT. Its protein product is CASSPPRANTEAFF.